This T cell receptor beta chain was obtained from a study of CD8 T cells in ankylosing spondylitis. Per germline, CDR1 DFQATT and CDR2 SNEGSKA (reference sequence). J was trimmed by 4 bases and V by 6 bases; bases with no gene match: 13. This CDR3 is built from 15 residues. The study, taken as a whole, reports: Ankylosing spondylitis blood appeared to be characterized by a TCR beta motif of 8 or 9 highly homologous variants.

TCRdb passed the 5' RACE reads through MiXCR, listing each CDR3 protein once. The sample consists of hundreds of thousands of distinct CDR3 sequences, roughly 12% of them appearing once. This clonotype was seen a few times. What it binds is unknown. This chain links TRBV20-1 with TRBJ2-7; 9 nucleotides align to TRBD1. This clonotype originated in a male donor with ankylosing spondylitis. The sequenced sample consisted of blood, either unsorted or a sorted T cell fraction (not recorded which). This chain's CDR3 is CSAGEQGAPGYEQYF. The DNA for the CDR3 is TGCAGTGCGGGGGAACAGGGGGCGCCCGGATACGAGCAGTACTTC.